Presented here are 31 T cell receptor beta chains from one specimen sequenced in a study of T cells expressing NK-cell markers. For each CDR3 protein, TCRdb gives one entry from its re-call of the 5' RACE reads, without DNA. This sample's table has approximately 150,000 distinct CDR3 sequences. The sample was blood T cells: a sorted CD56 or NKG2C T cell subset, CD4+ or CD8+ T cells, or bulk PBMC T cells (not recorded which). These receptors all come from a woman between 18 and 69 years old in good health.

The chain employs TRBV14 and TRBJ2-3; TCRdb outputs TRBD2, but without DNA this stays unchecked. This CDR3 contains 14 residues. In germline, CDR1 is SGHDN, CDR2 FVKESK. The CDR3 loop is CASSHWTSGDTQYF.

The CDR3 protein is CASSLVGREVNQPQHF. This sequence joins TRBV12-3 or TRBV12-4 and TRBJ1-5. The CDR3 sequence is 16 residues long.

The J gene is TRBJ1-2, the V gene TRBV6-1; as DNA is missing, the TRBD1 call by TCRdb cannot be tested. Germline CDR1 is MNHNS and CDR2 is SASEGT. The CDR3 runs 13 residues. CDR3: CASSVTGPYGYTF.

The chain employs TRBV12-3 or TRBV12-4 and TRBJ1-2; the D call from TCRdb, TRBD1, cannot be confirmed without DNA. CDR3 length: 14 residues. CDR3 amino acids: CASSLASGVHGYTF.

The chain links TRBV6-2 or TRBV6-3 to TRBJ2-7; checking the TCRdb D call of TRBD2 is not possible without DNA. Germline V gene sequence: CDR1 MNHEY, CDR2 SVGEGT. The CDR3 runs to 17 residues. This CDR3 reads CASSTPLGIAVSYEQYF.

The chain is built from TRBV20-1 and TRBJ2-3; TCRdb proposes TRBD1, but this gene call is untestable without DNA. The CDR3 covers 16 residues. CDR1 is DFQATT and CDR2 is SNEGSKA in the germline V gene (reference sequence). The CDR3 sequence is CSARTLYWGGRDTQYF.

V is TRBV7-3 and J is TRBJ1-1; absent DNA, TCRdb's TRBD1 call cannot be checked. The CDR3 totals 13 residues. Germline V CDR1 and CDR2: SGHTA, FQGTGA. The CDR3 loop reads CASSLGQGLEAFF.

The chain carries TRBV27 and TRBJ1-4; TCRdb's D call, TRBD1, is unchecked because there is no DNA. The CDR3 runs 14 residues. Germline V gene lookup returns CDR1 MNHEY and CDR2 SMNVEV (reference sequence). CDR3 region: CASSFIGTGEKLFF. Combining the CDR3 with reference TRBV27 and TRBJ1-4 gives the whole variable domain EAQVTQNPRYLITVTGKKLTVTCSQNMNHEYMSWYRQDPGLGLRQIYYSMNVEVTDKGDVPEGYKVSRKEKRNFPLILESPSPNQTSLYFCASSFIGTGEKLFFGSGTQLSVL.

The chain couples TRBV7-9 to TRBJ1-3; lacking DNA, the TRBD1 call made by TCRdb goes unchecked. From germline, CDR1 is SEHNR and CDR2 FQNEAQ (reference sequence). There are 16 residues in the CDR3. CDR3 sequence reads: CASSSPGARAGNTIYF.

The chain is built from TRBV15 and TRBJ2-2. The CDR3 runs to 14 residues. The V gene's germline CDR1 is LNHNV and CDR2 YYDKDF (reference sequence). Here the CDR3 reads CATSLQRGTGELFF.

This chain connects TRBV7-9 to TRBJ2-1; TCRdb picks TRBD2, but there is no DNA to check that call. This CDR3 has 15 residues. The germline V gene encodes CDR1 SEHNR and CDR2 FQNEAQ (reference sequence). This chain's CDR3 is CASSLLARSYNEQFF.

This CDR3 is CSVVTSGSDEQYF. This sequence joins TRBV29-1 and TRBJ2-7; with no DNA, the TCRdb D assignment of TRBD2 cannot be verified. Germline CDR1 is SQVTM and CDR2 is ANQGSEA. The CDR3 spans 13 residues.

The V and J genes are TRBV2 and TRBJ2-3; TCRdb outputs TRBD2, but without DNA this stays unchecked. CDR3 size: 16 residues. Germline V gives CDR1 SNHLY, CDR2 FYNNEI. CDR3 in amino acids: CASGGGASGGTDTQYF.

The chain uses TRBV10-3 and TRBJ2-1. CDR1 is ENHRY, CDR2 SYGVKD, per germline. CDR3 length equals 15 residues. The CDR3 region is CAISESLGVQNEQFF.

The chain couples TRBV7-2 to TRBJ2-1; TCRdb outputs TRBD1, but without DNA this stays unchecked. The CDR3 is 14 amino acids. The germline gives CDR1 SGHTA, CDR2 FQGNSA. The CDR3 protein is CASSSGTTYNEQFF.

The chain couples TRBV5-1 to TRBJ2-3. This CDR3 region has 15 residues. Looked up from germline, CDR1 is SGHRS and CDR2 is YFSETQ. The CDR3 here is CASRFGPEGTDTQYF.

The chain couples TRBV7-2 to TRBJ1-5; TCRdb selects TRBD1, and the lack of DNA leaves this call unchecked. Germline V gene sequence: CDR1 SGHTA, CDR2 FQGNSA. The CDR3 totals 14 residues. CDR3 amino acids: CASRPQGNNQPQHF.

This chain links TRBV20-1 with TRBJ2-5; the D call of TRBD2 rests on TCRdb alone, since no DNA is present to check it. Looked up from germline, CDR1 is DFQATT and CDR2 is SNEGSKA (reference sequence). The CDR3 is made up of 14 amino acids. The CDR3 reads CSARDRRTEETQYF.

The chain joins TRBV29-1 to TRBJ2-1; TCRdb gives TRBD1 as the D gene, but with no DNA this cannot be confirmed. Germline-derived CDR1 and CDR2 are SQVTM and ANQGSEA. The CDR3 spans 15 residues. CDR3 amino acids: CSVVIGGQHYNEQFF.

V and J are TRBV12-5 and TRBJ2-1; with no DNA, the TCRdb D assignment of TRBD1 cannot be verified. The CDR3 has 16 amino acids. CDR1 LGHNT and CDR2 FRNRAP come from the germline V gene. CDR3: CASGQTQGLSYNEQFF.

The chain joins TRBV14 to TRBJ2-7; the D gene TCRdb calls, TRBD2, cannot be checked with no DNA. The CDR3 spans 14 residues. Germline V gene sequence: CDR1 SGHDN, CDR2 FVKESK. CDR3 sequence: CASRLSGPVYEQYF.

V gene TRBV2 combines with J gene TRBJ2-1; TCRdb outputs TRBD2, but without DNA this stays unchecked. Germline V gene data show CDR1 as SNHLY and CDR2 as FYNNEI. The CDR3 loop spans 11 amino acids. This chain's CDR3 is CASSVDYLMLF.

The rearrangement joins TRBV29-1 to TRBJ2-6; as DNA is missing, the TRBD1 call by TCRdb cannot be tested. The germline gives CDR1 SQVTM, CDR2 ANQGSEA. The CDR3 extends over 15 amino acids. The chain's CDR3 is CSVGTGVSGANVLTF.

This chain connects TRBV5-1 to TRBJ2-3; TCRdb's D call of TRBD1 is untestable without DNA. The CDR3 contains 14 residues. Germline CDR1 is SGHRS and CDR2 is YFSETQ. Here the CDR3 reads CASVQGQGTDTQYF.

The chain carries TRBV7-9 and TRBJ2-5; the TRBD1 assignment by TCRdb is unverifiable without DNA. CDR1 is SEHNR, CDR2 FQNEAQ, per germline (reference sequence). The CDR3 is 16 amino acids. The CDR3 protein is CASSLVGARVQETQYF.

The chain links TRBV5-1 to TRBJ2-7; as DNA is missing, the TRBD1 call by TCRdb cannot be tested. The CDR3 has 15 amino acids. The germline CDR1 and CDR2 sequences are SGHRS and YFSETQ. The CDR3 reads CASSLNTGNTYEQYF.

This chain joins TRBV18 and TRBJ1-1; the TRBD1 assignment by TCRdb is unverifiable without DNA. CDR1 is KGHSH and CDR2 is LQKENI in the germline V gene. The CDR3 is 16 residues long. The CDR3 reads CASSPGQRLMNTEAFF.

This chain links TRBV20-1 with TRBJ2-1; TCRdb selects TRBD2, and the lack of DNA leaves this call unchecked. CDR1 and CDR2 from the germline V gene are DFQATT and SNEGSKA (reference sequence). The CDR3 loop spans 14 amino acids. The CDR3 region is CSASSGGPINEQFF.

The CDR3 protein is CSAREVPSGNTIYF. The chain has TRBV20-1 and TRBJ1-3. This CDR3 has 14 residues. The germline V gene encodes CDR1 DFQATT and CDR2 SNEGSKA (reference sequence).

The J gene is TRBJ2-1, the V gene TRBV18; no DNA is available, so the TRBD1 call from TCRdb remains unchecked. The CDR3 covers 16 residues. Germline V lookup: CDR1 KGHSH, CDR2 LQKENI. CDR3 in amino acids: CASSVEQDTSYNEQFF.

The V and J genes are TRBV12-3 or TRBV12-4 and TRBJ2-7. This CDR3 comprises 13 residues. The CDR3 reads CASSFSNSYEQYF.